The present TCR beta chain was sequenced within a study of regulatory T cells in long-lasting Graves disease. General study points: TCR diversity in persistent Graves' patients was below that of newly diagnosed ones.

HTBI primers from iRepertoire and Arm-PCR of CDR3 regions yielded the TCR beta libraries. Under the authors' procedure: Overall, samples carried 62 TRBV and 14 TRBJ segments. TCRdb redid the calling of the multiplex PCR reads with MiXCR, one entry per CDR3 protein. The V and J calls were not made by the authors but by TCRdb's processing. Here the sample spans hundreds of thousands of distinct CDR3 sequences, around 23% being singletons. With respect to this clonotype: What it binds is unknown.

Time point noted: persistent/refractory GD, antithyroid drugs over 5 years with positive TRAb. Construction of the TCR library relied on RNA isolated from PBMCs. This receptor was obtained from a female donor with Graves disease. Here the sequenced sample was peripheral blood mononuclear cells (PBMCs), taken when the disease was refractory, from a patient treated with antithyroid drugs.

CDR3 amino acids: CASIERETDEQFF. Written as DNA, the CDR3 is TGTGCCAGCATAGAGCGAGAGACGGATGAGCAGTTCTTC. This rearrangement joins TRBV2 to TRBJ2-1; D remains ambiguous. From germline, CDR1 is SNHLY and CDR2 FYNNEI. The V gene lost 7 bases and the J gene lost 8 bases, with 15 bases spanning the gap. CDR3 length: 13 amino acids.